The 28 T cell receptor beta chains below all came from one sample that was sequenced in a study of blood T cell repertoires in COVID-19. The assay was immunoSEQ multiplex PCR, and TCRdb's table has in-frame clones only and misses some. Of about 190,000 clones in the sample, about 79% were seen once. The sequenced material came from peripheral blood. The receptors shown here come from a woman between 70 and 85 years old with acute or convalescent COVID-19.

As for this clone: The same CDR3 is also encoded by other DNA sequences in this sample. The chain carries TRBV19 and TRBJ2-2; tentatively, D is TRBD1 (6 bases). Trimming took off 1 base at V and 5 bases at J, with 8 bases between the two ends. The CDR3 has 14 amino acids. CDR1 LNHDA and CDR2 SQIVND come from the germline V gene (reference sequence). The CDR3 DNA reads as TGTGCCAGTAGTATAGGTAGGGGGACCGGGGAGCTGTTTTTT. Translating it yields CASSIGRGTGELFF. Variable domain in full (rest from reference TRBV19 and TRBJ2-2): DGGITQSPKYLFRKEGQNVTLSCEQNLNHDAMYWYRQDPGQGLRLIYYSQIVNDFQKGDIAEGYSVSREKKESFPLTVTSAQKNPTAFYLCASSIGRGTGELFFGEGSRLTVL.

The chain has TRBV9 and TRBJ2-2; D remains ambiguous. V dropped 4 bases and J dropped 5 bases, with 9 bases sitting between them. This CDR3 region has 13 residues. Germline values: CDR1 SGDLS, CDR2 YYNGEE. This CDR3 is CASSTETTGELFF. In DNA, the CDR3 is TGTGCCAGCAGCACCGAGACAACCGGGGAGCTGTTTTTT.

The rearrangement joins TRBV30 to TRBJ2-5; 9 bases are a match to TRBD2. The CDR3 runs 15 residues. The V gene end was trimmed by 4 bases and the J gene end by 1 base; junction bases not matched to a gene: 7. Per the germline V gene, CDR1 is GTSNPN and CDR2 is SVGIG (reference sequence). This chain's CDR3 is CAWTSSGRSQETQYF. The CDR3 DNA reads TGTGCCTGGACAAGTAGCGGGAGATCCCAAGAGACCCAGTACTTC.

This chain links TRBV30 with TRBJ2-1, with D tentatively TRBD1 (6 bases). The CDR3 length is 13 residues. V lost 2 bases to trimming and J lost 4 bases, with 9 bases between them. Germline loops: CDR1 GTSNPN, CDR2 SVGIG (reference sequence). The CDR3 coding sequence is TGTGCCTGGAGTATGGGGGCATACAATGAGCAGTTCTTC. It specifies CAWSMGAYNEQFF.

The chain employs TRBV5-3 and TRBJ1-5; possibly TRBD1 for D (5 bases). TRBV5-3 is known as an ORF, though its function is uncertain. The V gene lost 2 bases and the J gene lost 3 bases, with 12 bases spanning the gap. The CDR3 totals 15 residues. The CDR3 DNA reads TGTGCCAGAAGCTTCAATCAGGGTAACAATCAGCCCCAGCATTTT. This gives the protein CARSFNQGNNQPQHF.

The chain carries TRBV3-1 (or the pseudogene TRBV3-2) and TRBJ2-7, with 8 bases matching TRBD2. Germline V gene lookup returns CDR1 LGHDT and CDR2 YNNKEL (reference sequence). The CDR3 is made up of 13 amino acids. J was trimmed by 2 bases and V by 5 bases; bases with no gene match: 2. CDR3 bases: TGTGCCAGCAGCTCAGCGGGAGCCTACGAGCAGTACTTC. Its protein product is CASSSAGAYEQYF.

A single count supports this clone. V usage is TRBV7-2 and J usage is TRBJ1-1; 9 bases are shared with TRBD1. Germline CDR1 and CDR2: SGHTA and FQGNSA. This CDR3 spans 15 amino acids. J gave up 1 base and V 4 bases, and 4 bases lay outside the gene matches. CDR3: CASSWRTGANTEAFF. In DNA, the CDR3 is TGTGCCAGCAGCTGGAGGACAGGGGCGAACACTGAAGCTTTCTTT.

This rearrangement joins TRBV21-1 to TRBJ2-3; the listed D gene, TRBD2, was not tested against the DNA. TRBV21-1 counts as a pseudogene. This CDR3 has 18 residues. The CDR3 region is CASTPTTGLAGITDTQYF. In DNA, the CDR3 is TGTGCCAGCACACCTACAACGGGGCTAGCGGGAATCACAGATACGCAGTATTTT.

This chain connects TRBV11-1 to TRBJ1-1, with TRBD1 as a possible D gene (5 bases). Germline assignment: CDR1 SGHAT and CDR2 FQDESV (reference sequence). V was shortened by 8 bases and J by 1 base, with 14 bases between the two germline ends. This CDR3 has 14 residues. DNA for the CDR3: TGTGCCAGCCCCGCGGAGGGACGGAACACTGAAGCTTTCTTT. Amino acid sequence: CASPAEGRNTEAFF.

CDR3 bases: TGCAGCGTTGAATCAACTAGCGGGGGGGGAACGCAGTATTTT. Translating gives CSVESTSGGGTQYF. The chain recombines TRBV29-1 with TRBJ2-3, with 13 nucleotides matching TRBD2. The V and J ends lost 2 bases and 9 bases, in that order; junction bases with no gene match: 5. Per germline, CDR1 SQVTM and CDR2 ANQGSEA. The CDR3 is 14 amino acids.

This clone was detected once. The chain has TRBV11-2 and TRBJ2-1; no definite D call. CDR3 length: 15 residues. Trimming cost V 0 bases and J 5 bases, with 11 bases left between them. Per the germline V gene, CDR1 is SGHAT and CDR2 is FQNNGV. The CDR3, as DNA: TGTGCCAGCAGCTTAGATCCTGGAGAAAACAATGAGCAGTTCTTC. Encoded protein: CASSLDPGENNEQFF.

The DNA for the CDR3 is TGCGCCAGCAGTGGGGGACTAGCGATCCAAGAGACCCAGTACTTC. This encodes CASSGGLAIQETQYF. The chain uses TRBV10-1 and TRBJ2-5; 10 nucleotides agree with TRBD2. With V trimmed by 4 bases and J by 1 base, 3 bases remained unmatched. CDR3 length: 15 amino acids. Germline assignment: CDR1 WNHNN and CDR2 SYGVQD (reference sequence).

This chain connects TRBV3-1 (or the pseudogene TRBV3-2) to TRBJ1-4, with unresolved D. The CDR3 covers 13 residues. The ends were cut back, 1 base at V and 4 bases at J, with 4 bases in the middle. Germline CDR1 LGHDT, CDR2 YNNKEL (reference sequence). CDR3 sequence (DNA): TGTGCCAGCAGCCAAGTTCTTAATGAAAAACTGTTTTTT. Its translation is CASSQVLNEKLFF.

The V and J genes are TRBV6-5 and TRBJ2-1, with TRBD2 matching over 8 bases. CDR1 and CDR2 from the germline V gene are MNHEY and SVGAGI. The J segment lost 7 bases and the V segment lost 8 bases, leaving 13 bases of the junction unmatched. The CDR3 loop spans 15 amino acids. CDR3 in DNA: TGTGCCAGCGTTTGGGGCGGGAGGTTATGGAATGAGCAGTTCTTC. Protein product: CASVWGGRLWNEQFF.

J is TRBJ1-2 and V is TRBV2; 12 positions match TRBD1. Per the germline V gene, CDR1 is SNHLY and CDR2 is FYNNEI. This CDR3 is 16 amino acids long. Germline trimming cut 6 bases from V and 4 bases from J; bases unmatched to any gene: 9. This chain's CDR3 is CASREPGQGAVYGYTF. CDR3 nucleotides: TGTGCCAGCAGGGAACCGGGACAGGGGGCCGTCTATGGCTACACCTTC.

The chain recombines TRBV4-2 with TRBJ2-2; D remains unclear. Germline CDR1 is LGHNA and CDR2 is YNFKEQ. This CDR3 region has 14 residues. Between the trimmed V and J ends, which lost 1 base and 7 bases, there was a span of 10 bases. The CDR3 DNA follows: TGTGCCAGCAGCCAAGGCGCTGTTGGCGGGGAGCTGTTTTTT. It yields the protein CASSQGAVGGELFF.

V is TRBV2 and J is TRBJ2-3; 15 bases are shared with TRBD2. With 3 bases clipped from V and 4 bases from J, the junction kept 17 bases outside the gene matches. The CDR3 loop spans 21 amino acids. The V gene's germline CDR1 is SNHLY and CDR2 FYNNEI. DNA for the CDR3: TGTGCCAGCAGTGAGAGGGGGCCGGGACTAGCGGGAGGTAGGGGACCAGATACGCAGTATTTT. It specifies CASSERGPGLAGGRGPDTQYF.

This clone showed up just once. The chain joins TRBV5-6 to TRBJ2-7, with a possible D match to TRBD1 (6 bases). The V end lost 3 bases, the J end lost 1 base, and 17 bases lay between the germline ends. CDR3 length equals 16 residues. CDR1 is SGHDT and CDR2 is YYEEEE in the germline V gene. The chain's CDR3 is CASSSVGRDKSYEQYF. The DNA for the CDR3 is TGTGCCAGCAGCTCGGTCGGCCGGGACAAATCCTACGAGCAGTACTTC.

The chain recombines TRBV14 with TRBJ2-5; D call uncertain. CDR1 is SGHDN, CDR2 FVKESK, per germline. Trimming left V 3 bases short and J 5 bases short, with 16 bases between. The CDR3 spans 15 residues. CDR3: CASSHNAPLQETQYF. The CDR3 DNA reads TGTGCCAGCAGCCATAACGCTCCCCTACAGGAGACCCAGTACTTC.

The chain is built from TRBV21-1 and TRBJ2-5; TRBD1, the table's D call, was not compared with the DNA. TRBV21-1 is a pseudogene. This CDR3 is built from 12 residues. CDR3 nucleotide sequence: TGTGCCAGCAGGGGACAGGGAGAGACCCAGTACTTC. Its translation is CASRGQGETQYF.

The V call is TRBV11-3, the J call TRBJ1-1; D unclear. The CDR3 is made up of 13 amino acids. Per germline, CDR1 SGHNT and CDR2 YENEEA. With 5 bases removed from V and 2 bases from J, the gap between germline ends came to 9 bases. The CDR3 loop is CASSLEGNTEAFF. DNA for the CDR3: TGTGCCAGCAGCCTGGAGGGAAACACTGAAGCTTTCTTT.

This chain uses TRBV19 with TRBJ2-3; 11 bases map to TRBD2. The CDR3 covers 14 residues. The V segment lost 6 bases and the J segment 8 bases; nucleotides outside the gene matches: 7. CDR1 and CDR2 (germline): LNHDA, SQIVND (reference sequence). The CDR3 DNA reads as TGTGCCAGTAGACCGACTAGCGGGATGTCTACGCAGTATTTT. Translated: CASRPTSGMSTQYF.

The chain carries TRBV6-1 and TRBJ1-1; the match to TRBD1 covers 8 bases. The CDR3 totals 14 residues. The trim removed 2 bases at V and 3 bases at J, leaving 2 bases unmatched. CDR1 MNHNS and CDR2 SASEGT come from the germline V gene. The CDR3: CASSEQGAHTEAFF. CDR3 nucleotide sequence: TGTGCCAGCAGTGAACAGGGGGCGCACACTGAAGCTTTCTTT.

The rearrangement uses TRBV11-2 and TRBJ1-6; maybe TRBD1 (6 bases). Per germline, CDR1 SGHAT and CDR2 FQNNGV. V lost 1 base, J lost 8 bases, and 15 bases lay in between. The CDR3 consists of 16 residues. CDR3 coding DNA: TGTGCCAGCAGCTTAGGCCGATCGAAGGGGGATTCACCCCTCCACTTT. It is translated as CASSLGRSKGDSPLHF. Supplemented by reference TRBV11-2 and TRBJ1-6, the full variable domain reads EAGVAQSPRYKIIEKRQSVAFWCNPISGHATLYWYQQILGQGPKLLIQFQNNGVVDDSQLPKDRFSAERLKGVDSTLKIQPAKLEDSAVYLCASSLGRSKGDSPLHFGNGTRLTVT.

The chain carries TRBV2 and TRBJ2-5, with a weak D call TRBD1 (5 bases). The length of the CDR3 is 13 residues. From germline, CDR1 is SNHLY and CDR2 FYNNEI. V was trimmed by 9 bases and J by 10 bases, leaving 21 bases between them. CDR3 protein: CASRTAGLLVQYF. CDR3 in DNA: TGTGCCAGTAGGACGGCAGGGCTCTTGGTCCAGTACTTC.

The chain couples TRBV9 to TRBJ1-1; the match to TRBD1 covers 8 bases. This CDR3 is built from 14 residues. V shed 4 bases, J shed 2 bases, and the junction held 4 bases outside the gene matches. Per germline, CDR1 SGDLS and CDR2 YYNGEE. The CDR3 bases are TGTGCCAGCAGCTTTCAGGGGGCTAACACTGAAGCTTTCTTT. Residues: CASSFQGANTEAFF.

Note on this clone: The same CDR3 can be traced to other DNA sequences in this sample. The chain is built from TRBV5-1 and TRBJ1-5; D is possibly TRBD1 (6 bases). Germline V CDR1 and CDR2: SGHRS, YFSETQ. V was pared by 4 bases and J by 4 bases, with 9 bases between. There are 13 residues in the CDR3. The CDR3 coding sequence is TGCGCCAGCAGCCTAGACAGGAATCAGCCCCAGCATTTT. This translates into CASSLDRNQPQHF.

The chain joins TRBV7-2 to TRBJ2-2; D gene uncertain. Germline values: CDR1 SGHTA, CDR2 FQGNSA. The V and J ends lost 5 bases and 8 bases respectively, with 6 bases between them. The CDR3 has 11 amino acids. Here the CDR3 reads CASSPPGELFF. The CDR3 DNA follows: TGTGCCAGCAGCCCCCCAGGGGAGCTGTTTTTT.